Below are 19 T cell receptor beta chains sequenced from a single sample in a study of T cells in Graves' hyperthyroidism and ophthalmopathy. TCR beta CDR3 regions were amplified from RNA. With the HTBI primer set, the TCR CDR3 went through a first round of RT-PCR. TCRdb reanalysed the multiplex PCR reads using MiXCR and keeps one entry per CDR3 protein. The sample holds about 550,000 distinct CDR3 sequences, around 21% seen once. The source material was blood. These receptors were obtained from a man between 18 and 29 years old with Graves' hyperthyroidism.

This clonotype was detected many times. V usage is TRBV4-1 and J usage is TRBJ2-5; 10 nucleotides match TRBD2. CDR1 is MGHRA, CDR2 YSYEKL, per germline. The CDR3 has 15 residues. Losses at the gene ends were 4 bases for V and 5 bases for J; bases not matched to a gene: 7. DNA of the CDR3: TGCGCCAGCAGCCTGACCGGGACTAGCGAGGAGACCCAGTACTTC. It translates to CASSLTGTSEETQYF.

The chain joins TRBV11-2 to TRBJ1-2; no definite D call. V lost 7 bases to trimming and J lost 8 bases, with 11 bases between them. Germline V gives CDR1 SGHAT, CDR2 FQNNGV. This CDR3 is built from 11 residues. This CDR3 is CASILGWGYTF. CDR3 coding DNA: TGTGCCAGCATTCTGGGATGGGGCTACACCTTC.

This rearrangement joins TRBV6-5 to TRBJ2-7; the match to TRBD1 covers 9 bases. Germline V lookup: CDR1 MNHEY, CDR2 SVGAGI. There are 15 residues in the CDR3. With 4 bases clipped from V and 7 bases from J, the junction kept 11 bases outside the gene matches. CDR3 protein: CASSFSGTGPLEQYF. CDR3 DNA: TGTGCCAGCAGTTTCTCCGGGACAGGGCCCCTGGAGCAGTACTTC.

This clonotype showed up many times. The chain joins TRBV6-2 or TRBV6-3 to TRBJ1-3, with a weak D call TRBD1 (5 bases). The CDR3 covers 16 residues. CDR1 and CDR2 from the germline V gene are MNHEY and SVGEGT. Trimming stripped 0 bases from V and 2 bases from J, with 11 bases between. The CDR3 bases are TGTGCCAGCAGTTACTCGATAGAAGGGGCTGGAAACACCATATATTTT. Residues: CASSYSIEGAGNTIYF.

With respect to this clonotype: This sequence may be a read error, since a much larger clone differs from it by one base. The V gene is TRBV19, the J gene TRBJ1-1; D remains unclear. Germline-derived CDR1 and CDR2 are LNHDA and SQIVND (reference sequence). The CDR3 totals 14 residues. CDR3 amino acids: CASRMTTGNTESFF. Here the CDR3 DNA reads TGTGCCAGTAGGATGACTACCGGGAACACTGAATCTTTCTTT.

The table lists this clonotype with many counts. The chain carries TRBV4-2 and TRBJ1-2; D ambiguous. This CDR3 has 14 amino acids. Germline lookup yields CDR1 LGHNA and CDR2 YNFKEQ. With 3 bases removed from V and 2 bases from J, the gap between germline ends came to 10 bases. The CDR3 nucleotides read TGTGCCAGCAGCCATTTGGGTCAGAACTATGGCTACACCTTC. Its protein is CASSHLGQNYGYTF.

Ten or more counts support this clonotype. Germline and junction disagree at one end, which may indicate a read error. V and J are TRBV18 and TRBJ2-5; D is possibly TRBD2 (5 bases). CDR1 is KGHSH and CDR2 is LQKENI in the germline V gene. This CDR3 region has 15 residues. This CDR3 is CASSPPILRVEAQYF. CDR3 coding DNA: TGTGCCAGCTCACCACCGATCTTGAGGGTAGAGGCCCAGTACTTC.

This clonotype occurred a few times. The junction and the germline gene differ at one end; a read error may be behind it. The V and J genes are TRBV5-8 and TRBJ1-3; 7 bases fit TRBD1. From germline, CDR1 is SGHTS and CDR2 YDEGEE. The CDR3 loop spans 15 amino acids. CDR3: CASSLGQGGGSTIYF. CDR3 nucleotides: TGTGCCAGCAGCTTGGGACAGGGTGGTGGAAGCACCATATATTTT.

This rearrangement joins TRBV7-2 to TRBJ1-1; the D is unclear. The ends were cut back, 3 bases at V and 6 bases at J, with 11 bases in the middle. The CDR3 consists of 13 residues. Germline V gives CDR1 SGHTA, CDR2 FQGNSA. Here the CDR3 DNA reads TGTGCCAGCAGCTTTGTTCTGCGGGCTGAAGCTTTCTTT. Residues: CASSFVLRAEAFF.

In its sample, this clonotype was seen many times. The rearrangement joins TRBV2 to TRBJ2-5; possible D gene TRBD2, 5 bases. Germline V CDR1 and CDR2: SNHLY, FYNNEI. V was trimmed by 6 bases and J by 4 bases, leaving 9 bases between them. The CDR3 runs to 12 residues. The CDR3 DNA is TGTGCCAGCAGGACTACGGGAGAGACCCAGTACTTC. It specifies CASRTTGETQYF.

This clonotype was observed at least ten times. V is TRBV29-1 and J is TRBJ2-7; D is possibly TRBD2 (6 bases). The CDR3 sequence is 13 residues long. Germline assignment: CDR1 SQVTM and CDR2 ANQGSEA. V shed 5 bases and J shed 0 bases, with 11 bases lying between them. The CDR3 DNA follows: TGCAGCGTTCGGGACGGGAGCTCCTACGAGCAGTACTTC. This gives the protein CSVRDGSSYEQYF.

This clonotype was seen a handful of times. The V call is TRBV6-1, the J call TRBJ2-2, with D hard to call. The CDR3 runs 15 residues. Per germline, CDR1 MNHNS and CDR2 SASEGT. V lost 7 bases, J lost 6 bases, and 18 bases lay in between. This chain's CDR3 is CASNPGPRLSGELFF. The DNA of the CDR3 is TGTGCCAGCAATCCCGGACCTAGGTTGTCCGGGGAGCTGTTTTTT.

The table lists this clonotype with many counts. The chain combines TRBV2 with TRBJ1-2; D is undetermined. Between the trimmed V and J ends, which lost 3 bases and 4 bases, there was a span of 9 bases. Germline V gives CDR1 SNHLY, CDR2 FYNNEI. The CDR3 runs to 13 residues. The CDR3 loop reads CASSEGHPYGYTF. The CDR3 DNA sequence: TGTGCCAGCAGTGAGGGTCATCCCTATGGCTACACCTTC. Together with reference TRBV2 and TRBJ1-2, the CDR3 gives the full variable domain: EPEVTQTPSHQVTQMGQEVILRCVPISNHLYFYWYRQILGQKVEFLVSFYNNEISEKSEIFDDQFSVERPDGSNFTLKIRSTKLEDSAMYFCASSEGHPYGYTFGSGTRLTVV.

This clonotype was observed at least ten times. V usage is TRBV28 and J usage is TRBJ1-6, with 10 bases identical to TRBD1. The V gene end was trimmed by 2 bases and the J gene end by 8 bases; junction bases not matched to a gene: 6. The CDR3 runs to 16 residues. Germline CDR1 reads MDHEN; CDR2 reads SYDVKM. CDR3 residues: CASSLLAGTGDSPLHF. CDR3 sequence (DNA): TGTGCCAGCAGTTTACTTGCCGGGACAGGGGATTCACCCCTCCACTTT.

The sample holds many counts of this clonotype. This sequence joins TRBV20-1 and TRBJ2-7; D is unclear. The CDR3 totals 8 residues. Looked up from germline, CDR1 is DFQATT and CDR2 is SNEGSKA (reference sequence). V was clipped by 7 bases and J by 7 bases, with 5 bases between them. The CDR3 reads CSGHEQYF. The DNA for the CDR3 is TGCAGTGGCCATGAGCAGTACTTC.

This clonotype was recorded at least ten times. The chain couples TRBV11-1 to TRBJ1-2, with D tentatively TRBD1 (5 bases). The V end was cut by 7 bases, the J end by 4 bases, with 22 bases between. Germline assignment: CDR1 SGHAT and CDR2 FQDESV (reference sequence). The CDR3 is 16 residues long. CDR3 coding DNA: TGTGCCAGCACCACCGGGGCCACAGCCGTCGGCTATGGCTACACCTTC. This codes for CASTTGATAVGYGYTF.

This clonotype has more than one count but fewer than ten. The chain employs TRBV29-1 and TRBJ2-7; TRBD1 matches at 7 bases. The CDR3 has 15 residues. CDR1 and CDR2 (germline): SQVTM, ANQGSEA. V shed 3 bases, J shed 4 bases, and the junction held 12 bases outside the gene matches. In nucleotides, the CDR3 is TGCAGCGTTGAGGCCCGACAGGGCTCATCTTACGAGCAGTACTTC. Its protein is CSVEARQGSSYEQYF.

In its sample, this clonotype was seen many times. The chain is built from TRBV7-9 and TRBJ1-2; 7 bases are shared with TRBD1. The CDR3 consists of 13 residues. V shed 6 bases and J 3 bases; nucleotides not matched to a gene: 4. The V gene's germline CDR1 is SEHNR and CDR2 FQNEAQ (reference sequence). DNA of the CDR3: TGTGCCAGCAGACTTGACAGGGACTATGGCTACACCTTC. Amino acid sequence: CASRLDRDYGYTF.

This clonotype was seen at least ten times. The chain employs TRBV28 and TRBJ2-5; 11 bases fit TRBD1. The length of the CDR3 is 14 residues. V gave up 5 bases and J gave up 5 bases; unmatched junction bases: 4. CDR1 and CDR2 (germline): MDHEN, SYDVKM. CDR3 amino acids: CASSKDRGPETQYF. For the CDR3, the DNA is TGTGCCAGCAGTAAGGACAGGGGGCCCGAGACCCAGTACTTC. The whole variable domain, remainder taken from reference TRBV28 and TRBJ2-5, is DVKVTQSSRYLVKRTGEKVFLECVQDMDHENMFWYRQDPGLGLRLIYFSYDVKMKEKGDIPEGYSVSREKKERFSLILESASTNQTSMYLCASSKDRGPETQYFGPGTRLLVL.